The 20 T cell receptor beta chains listed next were all sequenced from one sample in a study of blood T cell repertoires in COVID-19. Here immunoSEQ multiplex PCR was the method, and the copy in TCRdb shows in-frame clones only, minus some. The sample shows roughly 6,600 clones, around 89% of them seen only once. The sequenced sample consisted of peripheral blood. Receptors were obtained from a human donor in a cohort sampled during active COVID-19. The donor label of this sample is uncertain.

This rearrangement joins TRBV6-6 to TRBJ2-7; D not resolved. This CDR3 is 12 amino acids long. The germline gives CDR1 MNHNY, CDR2 SVGAGI (reference sequence). V lost 6 bases and J lost 0, with 6 bases in between. The CDR3 DNA sequence: TGTGCCAGCAGAAGGAGCTCCTACGAGCAGTACTTC. It translates to CASRRSSYEQYF.

The chain combines TRBV30 with TRBJ1-2; D is perhaps TRBD1 (6 bases). Trimming left V 5 bases short and J 7 bases short, with 23 bases between. Looked up from germline, CDR1 is GTSNPN and CDR2 is SVGIG (reference sequence). The CDR3 sequence is 15 residues long. The CDR3 sequence is CAWSSRGGRVSGYTF. CDR3 bases: TGTGCCTGGTCAAGTCGGGGGGGCAGGGTGAGTGGCTACACCTTC.

The V gene is TRBV28, the J gene TRBJ1-4; maybe TRBD1 (5 bases). The germline V gene has CDR1 MDHEN and CDR2 SYDVKM. Trimming cost V 2 bases and J 8 bases, with 15 bases left between them. The CDR3 is 15 amino acids. The CDR3 loop reads CASSLSGAPREKLFF. The CDR3 bases are TGTGCCAGCAGTTTAAGTGGGGCCCCAAGGGAAAAACTGTTTTTT.

This rearrangement joins TRBV5-6 to TRBJ2-7; D is perhaps TRBD1 (5 bases). In germline, CDR1 is SGHDT, CDR2 YYEEEE. This CDR3 region has 15 residues. V lost 1 base and J lost 0, with 11 bases in between. In DNA, the CDR3 is TGTGCCAGCAGCTTGTACAGGTACAGCTCCTACGAGCAGTACTTC. As protein: CASSLYRYSSYEQYF. The entire variable domain, with the rest obtained from reference TRBV5-6 and TRBJ2-7, is as follows: DAGVTQSPTHLIKTRGQQVTLRCSPKSGHDTVSWYQQALGQGPQFIFQYYEEEERQRGNFPDRFSGHQFPNYSSELNVNALLLGDSALYLCASSLYRYSSYEQYFGPGTRLTVT.

This rearrangement joins TRBV3-1 (or the pseudogene TRBV3-2) to TRBJ1-5, with TRBD1 matching over 7 bases. The CDR3 loop spans 16 amino acids. From germline, CDR1 is LGHDT and CDR2 YNNKEL (reference sequence). J was trimmed by 7 bases and V by 1 base; bases with no gene match: 10. The CDR3 region is CASSQGTGLGLQPQHF. As DNA, the CDR3 is TGTGCCAGCAGCCAAGGGACAGGATTAGGTTTACAGCCCCAGCATTTT.

The genes are TRBV19 and TRBJ2-1, with 7 positions matching TRBD2. This CDR3 contains 15 residues. Germline-derived CDR1 and CDR2 are LNHDA and SQIVND (reference sequence). The V and J ends lost 4 bases and 7 bases, in that order; junction bases with no gene match: 10. Written as DNA, the CDR3 is TGTGCCAGTAGTACCAGCCCGGGACTATTGAATGAGCAGTTCTTC. Residues: CASSTSPGLLNEQFF. Combining the CDR3 with reference TRBV19 and TRBJ2-1 gives the whole variable domain DGGITQSPKYLFRKEGQNVTLSCEQNLNHDAMYWYRQDPGQGLRLIYYSQIVNDFQKGDIAEGYSVSREKKESFPLTVTSAQKNPTAFYLCASSTSPGLLNEQFFGPGTRLTVL.

The rearrangement uses TRBV12-5 and TRBJ2-3; possible D gene TRBD1, 6 bases. Between the trimmed V and J ends, which lost 0 bases and 10 bases, there was a span of 11 bases. Germline V gene lookup returns CDR1 LGHNT and CDR2 FRNRAP. This CDR3 comprises 13 residues. The CDR3 is CASGLVEGGAQYF. In nucleotides, the CDR3 is TGTGCTAGTGGTTTGGTGGAAGGGGGAGCGCAGTATTTT.

The chain is built from TRBV7-9 and TRBJ1-1, with D uncertain. The V end lost 9 bases, the J end lost 1 base, and 12 bases lay between the germline ends. The CDR3 totals 13 residues. Germline CDR1 and CDR2: SEHNR and FQNEAQ (reference sequence). The CDR3 coding sequence is TGTGCCAGTCAGGTGTTTAGGAACACTGAAGCTTTCTTT. Translation: CASQVFRNTEAFF.

The chain is built from TRBV5-1 and TRBJ1-3; 12 nucleotides agree with TRBD1. This CDR3 comprises 16 residues. The trim removed 4 bases at V and 5 bases at J, leaving 7 bases unmatched. Germline-derived CDR1 and CDR2 are SGHRS and YFSETQ. The chain's CDR3 is CASSPGGTGGRNTIYF. In nucleotides, the CDR3 is TGCGCCAGCAGCCCTGGAGGGACAGGGGGCAGAAACACCATATATTTT.

The genes are TRBV19 and TRBJ1-5; a weak D match, TRBD1 (5 bases). Trimming removed 0 bases at V and 7 bases at J, with 19 bases between. This CDR3 region has 17 residues. CDR1 is LNHDA, CDR2 SQIVND, per germline (reference sequence). CDR3 nucleotides: TGTGCCAGTAGTATAGATTACTACCGGGCGCGGGGCCAGCCCCAGCATTTT. The encoded protein is CASSIDYYRARGQPQHF.

This clone was seen a handful of times. CDR3 bases: TGCGCCAGCAGGGACAGATATAATGAAAAACTGTTTTTT. Its protein is CASRDRYNEKLFF. V gene TRBV4-1 combines with J gene TRBJ1-4; maybe TRBD1 (6 bases). The germline gives CDR1 MGHRA, CDR2 YSYEKL. This CDR3 is built from 13 residues. The V end lost 6 bases, the J end lost 4 bases, and 9 bases lay between the germline ends.

The chain has TRBV2 and TRBJ1-1; weak D call: TRBD1 (6 bases). Germline lookup yields CDR1 SNHLY and CDR2 FYNNEI. This CDR3 is built from 14 residues. The ends were cut back, 5 bases at V and 4 bases at J, with 14 bases in the middle. The CDR3 loop is CASSSGGGGTEAFF. CDR3 coding DNA: TGTGCCAGCAGTTCGGGGGGGGGCGGCACTGAAGCTTTCTTT.

Regarding this clone: One end of the junction does not line up with germline, which may come from a read error. This chain links TRBV29-1 with TRBJ1-2, with D possibly matching TRBD1 (6 bases). Germline assignment: CDR1 SQVTM and CDR2 ANQGSEA. This CDR3 is built from 11 residues. DNA of the CDR3: TGCAGCGTGCCCACACAGGGAGCGACCTCCTTC. Translated, it gives CSVPTQGATSF.

This chain uses TRBV14 with TRBJ1-1; 7 bases line up with TRBD1. Germline-derived CDR1 and CDR2 are SGHDN and FVKESK. The CDR3 extends over 16 amino acids. The V gene end was trimmed by 2 bases and the J gene end by 4 bases; junction bases not matched to a gene: 10. The CDR3 DNA follows: TGTGCCAGCAGCCAAATGGGTAAGGGGGCAGGCACTGAAGCTTTCTTT. This gives the protein CASSQMGKGAGTEAFF.

V and J are TRBV25-1 and TRBJ2-2, with a possible D match to TRBD2 (5 bases). Germline V CDR1 and CDR2: MGHDK, SYGVNS. The CDR3 sequence is 17 residues long. Trimming cost V 4 bases and J 2 bases, with 17 bases left between them. The CDR3 region is CASSVFGFEGNTGELFF. The CDR3 coding sequence is TGTGCCAGCAGTGTGTTCGGGTTTGAGGGTAACACCGGGGAGCTGTTTTTT.

The genes are TRBV5-1 and TRBJ2-7, with a tentative D call TRBD1 (6 bases). CDR3 length: 16 amino acids. CDR1 and CDR2 (germline): SGHRS, YFSETQ. V was trimmed by 0 bases and J by 5 bases, leaving 18 bases between them. The DNA of the CDR3 is TGCGCCAGCAGCTTGGATGGCCTACAGGGCTCGAACGAGCAGTACTTC. Protein sequence: CASSLDGLQGSNEQYF. Complete variable domain (other parts from reference TRBV5-1 and TRBJ2-7): KAGVTQTPRYLIKTRGQQVTLSCSPISGHRSVSWYQQTPGQGLQFLFEYFSETQRNKGNFPGRFSGRQFSNSRSEMNVSTLELGDSALYLCASSLDGLQGSNEQYFGPGTRLTVT.

This CDR3 reads CASSLEGQGWNEQFF. The CDR3 bases are TGTGCCAGCAGCTTGGAGGGACAGGGGTGGAATGAGCAGTTCTTC. This chain joins TRBV5-4 and TRBJ2-1; 10 nucleotides agree with TRBD1. The CDR3 contains 15 residues. Germline values: CDR1 SGHNT, CDR2 YYREEE (reference sequence). Trimming cost V 0 bases and J 7 bases; bases outside gene matches: 4.

The chain uses TRBV6-5 and TRBJ2-7; 10 bases map to TRBD1. V lost 7 bases, J lost 4 bases, and 4 bases stayed unmatched. The germline V gene encodes CDR1 MNHEY and CDR2 SVGAGI. CDR3 size: 13 residues. CDR3 nucleotides: TGTGCCAGCACTCCGGGACAGGGGTACGAGCAGTACTTC. Protein sequence: CASTPGQGYEQYF.

The rearrangement links TRBV7-3 to TRBJ2-2; D is undetermined. This CDR3 has 13 residues. The germline V and J ends were trimmed by 5 bases and 6 bases, with 10 bases remaining between them. The germline gives CDR1 SGHTA, CDR2 FQGTGA. Here the CDR3 reads CASSRSASGELFF. CDR3 bases: TGTGCCAGCAGCCGTAGTGCGTCCGGGGAGCTGTTTTTT.

This rearrangement joins TRBV27 to TRBJ2-2; possible D gene TRBD1, 7 bases. Deletions cut 6 bases from V and 6 bases from J, with 23 bases between. The CDR3 covers 17 residues. Germline CDR1 is MNHEY and CDR2 is SMNVEV (reference sequence). CDR3 nucleotide sequence: TGTGCCAGCAGACCCTGGACTATAGGGGGCGCGGCCGGGGAGCTGTTTTTT. It yields the protein CASRPWTIGGAAGELFF.